The 16 T cell receptor beta chains in this list originate from one sample, sequenced in a study of T-cell reconstitution after alpha-beta-depleted transplantation in children. Library preparation (for TCRbeta) was performed with unique molecular identifiers. TCRdb analysed the PCR reads with MiXCR anew, one entry per CDR3 protein. The repertoire consists of around 600,000 distinct CDR3 sequences, with 10% occurring once and the leading ten covering 4% to 5%. This specimen was PBMCs from the stem cell graft donor, taken from the stem cell graft. These TCRs come from a human donor who donated a stem cell graft to a child with acute myeloid leukemia.

This clonotype was seen a handful of times. V gene TRBV6-1 combines with J gene TRBJ2-3; the D gene is possibly TRBD2 (6 bases). The CDR3 is made up of 18 amino acids. The V and J ends lost 2 bases and 0 bases respectively, with 18 bases between them. Per the germline V gene, CDR1 is MNHNS and CDR2 is SASEGT. Here the CDR3 DNA reads TGTGCCAGCAGTGAACGGGCGGGGACGCTCCCTAGCACAGATACGCAGTATTTT. As protein: CASSERAGTLPSTDTQYF.

The V call is TRBV7-3, the J call TRBJ2-3, with 11 bases fitting TRBD2. V lost 1 base, J lost 0 bases, and 18 bases stayed unmatched. In germline, CDR1 is SGHTA, CDR2 FQGTGA. The CDR3 runs 22 residues. Here the CDR3 DNA reads TGTGCCAGCAGCTTAAAATTCGGTGGCCTATCCGGGACTAGCGGAAGCACAGATACGCAGTATTTT. Amino acid sequence: CASSLKFGGLSGTSGSTDTQYF. The variable domain in full, completed from reference TRBV7-3 and TRBJ2-3, reads GAGVSQTPSNKVTEKGKYVELRCDPISGHTALYWYRQSLGQGPEFLIYFQGTGAADDSGLPNDRFFAVRPEGSVSTLKIQRTERGDSAVYLCASSLKFGGLSGTSGSTDTQYFGPGTRLTVL.

In its sample, this clonotype was seen a few times. The CDR3 DNA reads as TGTGCCAGCTCAATGAACGTTCCTGGCACAGATACGCAGTATTTT. Translated, it gives CASSMNVPGTDTQYF. The genes are TRBV18 and TRBJ2-3; no reliable D call. Per germline, CDR1 KGHSH and CDR2 LQKENI. Trimming pared 5 bases from V and 1 base from J, leaving 13 bases between. This CDR3 contains 15 residues.

This rearrangement joins TRBV30 to TRBJ2-1, with D possibly being TRBD1 (5 bases). The V end lost 0 bases, the J end lost 4 bases, and 7 bases lay between the germline ends. The CDR3 has 13 amino acids. Germline V gene lookup returns CDR1 GTSNPN and CDR2 SVGIG (reference sequence). The CDR3 DNA is TGTGCCTGGAGTGTTCAGGGTTACAATGAGCAGTTCTTC. It specifies CAWSVQGYNEQFF.

This chain uses TRBV4-3 with TRBJ2-1; D might be TRBD2 (5 bases). The CDR3 sequence is 14 residues long. Germline V gene data show CDR1 as LGHNA and CDR2 as YSLEER. Trimming removed 3 bases from V and 9 bases from J, with 15 bases in between. This chain's CDR3 is CASSQDLPGGEQFF. The DNA for the CDR3 is TGCGCCAGCAGCCAGGACTTGCCCGGAGGTGAGCAGTTCTTC.

This clonotype was counted a few times. The gene calls are TRBV4-3 and TRBJ2-7; a possible D gene is TRBD1 (6 bases). CDR3 length: 16 amino acids. The V gene lost 4 bases and the J gene lost 0 bases, with 16 bases spanning the gap. The germline V gene has CDR1 LGHNA and CDR2 YSLEER. Here the CDR3 reads CASSRSRDINSYEQYF. As DNA, the CDR3 is TGCGCCAGCAGCCGATCTCGGGACATCAACTCCTACGAGCAGTACTTC.

This clonotype was seen a few times. This sequence joins TRBV12-5 and TRBJ2-1, with D unclear. CDR1 LGHNT and CDR2 FRNRAP come from the germline V gene. V was trimmed by 2 bases and J by 5 bases, leaving 7 bases between them. The CDR3 totals 13 residues. This chain's CDR3 is CASGLRLDNEQFF. The CDR3, as DNA: TGTGCTAGTGGTTTGCGTCTAGACAATGAGCAGTTCTTC. Together with reference TRBV12-5 and TRBJ2-1, the CDR3 gives the full variable domain: DARVTQTPRHKVTEMGQEVTMRCQPILGHNTVFWYRQTMMQGLELLAYFRNRAPLDDSGMPKDRFSAEMPDATLATLKIQPSEPRDSAVYFCASGLRLDNEQFFGPGTRLTVL.

The rearrangement links TRBV9 to TRBJ2-1; 7 bases match TRBD1. Germline lookup yields CDR1 SGDLS and CDR2 YYNGEE. The CDR3 has 13 amino acids. V shed 5 bases and J 7 bases; nucleotides not matched to a gene: 6. The CDR3 spells CASRDLTGNEQFF. Here the CDR3 DNA reads TGTGCCAGCAGGGACTTGACAGGGAATGAGCAGTTCTTC.

In this sample, this clonotype turned up many times. The chain has TRBV12-3 or TRBV12-4 and TRBJ2-2; D unresolved. The CDR3 has 14 residues. Between the trimmed V and J ends, which lost 3 bases and 0 bases, there was a span of 5 bases. The CDR3 loop reads CASSFRANTGELFF. The CDR3, as DNA: TGTGCCAGCAGTTTCCGGGCGAACACCGGGGAGCTGTTTTTT.

The table lists this clonotype with a few counts. The chain couples TRBV21-1 to TRBJ2-1. TRBV21-1 is noted as a pseudogene. The CDR3 runs 13 residues. CDR3 in DNA: TGTGCCAGCCTTGTTTTTCCACGCAATGAGCAGTTCTTC. Encoded protein: CASLVFPRNEQFF.

V gene TRBV29-1 combines with J gene TRBJ2-7, with TRBD2 matching 13 bases. V lost 3 bases to trimming and J lost 6 bases; unmatched junction nucleotides: 8. This CDR3 is 15 amino acids long. Germline CDR1 and CDR2: SQVTM and ANQGSEA. CDR3: CSVDLGTSGIGEQYF. The CDR3 region has the DNA TGCAGCGTTGACCTAGGGACTAGCGGGATCGGCGAGCAGTACTTC.

This clonotype was counted at least ten times. The chain employs TRBV29-1 and TRBJ2-5; a weak D match, TRBD2 (6 bases). The CDR3 has 15 residues. The V gene's germline CDR1 is SQVTM and CDR2 ANQGSEA. Trimming left V 3 bases short and J 4 bases short, with 18 bases between. The CDR3 reads CSVEDFGGIGETQYF. For the CDR3, the DNA is TGCAGCGTTGAGGACTTCGGAGGGATCGGAGAGACCCAGTACTTC.

This clonotype appeared a few times. The chain couples TRBV7-8 to TRBJ1-4; maybe TRBD1 (5 bases). CDR3 size: 14 residues. Trimming removed 8 bases from V and 2 bases from J, with 12 bases in between. Germline-derived CDR1 and CDR2 are SGHVS and FQNEAQ. CDR3 protein: CASQKGRTNEKLFF. The CDR3 DNA reads as TGTGCCAGCCAGAAGGGGAGGACTAATGAAAAACTGTTTTTT.

To note about this clonotype: A read error is possible here, since a much larger clone lies one base away. The chain combines TRBV6-2 or TRBV6-3 with TRBJ2-5, with 8 positions matching TRBD2. Germline CDR1 is MNHEY and CDR2 is SVGEGT. The CDR3 has 14 residues. After removal of 5 bases from V and 1 base from J, the junction contained 3 bases not matched to a gene. The CDR3 DNA sequence: TGTGCCAGCAGTCGACTAGCGCCCCAAGAGACCCAGTACTTC. The encoded protein is CASSRLAPQETQYF.

The chain couples TRBV18 to TRBJ2-6, with TRBD2 identical over 11 bases. The trim removed 4 bases at V and 1 base at J, leaving 9 bases unmatched. CDR1 is KGHSH, CDR2 LQKENI, per germline. The CDR3 consists of 19 residues. CDR3 in DNA: TGTGCCAGCTCACAATCCCAACTAGCGGGAGTTTCTGGGGCCAACGTCCTGACTTTC. The encoded protein is CASSQSQLAGVSGANVLTF.

This clonotype was seen a few times. J is TRBJ2-3 and V is TRBV27; no definite D call. The V and J ends lost 4 bases and 2 bases respectively, with 10 bases between them. Germline V gives CDR1 MNHEY, CDR2 SMNVEV (reference sequence). This CDR3 has 14 residues. This CDR3 is CASSSFPLTDTQYF. The CDR3 bases are TGTGCCAGCAGTTCCTTCCCACTCACAGATACGCAGTATTTT.